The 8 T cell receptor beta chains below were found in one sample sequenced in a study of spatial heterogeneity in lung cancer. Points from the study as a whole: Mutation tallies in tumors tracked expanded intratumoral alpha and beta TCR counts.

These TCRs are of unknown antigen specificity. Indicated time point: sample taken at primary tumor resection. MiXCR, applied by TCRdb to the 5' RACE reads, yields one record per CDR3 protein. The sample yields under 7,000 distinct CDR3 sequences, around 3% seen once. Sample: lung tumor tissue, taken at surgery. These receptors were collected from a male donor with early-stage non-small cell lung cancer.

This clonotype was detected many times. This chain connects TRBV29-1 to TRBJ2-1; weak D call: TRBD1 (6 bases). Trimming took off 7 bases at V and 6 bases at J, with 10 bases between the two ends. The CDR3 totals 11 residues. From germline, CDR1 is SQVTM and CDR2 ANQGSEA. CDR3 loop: CSGKQGNEQFF. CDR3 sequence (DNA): TGCAGCGGAAAACAGGGCAATGAGCAGTTCTTC.

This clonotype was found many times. The CDR3 bases are TGTGCCAGCTCACCCGGGGTCAGGAACACTGAAGCTTTCTTT. Translated, it gives CASSPGVRNTEAFF. The chain combines TRBV18 with TRBJ1-1; D remains ambiguous. V lost 3 bases, J lost 1 base, and 9 bases lay in between. This CDR3 region has 14 residues. CDR1 is KGHSH, CDR2 LQKENI, per germline.

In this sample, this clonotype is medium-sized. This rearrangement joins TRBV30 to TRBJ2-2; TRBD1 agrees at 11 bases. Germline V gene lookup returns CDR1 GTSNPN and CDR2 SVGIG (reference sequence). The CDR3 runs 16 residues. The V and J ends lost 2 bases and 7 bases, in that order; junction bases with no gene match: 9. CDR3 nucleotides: TGTGCCTGGAGTCGCCGGACAGGGGGCACCGGCGGGGAGCTGTTTTTT. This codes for CAWSRRTGGTGGELFF. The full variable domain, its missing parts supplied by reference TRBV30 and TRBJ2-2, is SQTIHQWPATLVQPVGSPLSLECTVEGTSNPNLYWYRQAAGRGLQLLFYSVGIGQISSEVPQNLSASRPQDRQFILSSKKLLLSDSGFYLCAWSRRTGGTGGELFFGEGSRLTVL.

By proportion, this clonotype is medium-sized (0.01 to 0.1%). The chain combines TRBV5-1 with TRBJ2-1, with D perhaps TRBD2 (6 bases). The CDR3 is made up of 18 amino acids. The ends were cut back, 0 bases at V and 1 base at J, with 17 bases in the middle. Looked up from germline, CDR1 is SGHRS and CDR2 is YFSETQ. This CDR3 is CASSLAGSGVGSYNEQFF. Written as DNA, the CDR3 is TGCGCCAGCAGCTTGGCCGGATCGGGAGTGGGATCCTACAATGAGCAGTTCTTC.

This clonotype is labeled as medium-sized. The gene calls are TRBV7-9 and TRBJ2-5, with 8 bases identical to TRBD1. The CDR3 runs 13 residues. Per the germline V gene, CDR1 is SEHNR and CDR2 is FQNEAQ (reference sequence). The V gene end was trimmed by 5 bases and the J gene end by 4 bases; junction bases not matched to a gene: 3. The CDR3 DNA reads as TGTGCCAGCAGCCCAGGGGGCATAGAGACCCAGTACTTC. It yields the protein CASSPGGIETQYF.

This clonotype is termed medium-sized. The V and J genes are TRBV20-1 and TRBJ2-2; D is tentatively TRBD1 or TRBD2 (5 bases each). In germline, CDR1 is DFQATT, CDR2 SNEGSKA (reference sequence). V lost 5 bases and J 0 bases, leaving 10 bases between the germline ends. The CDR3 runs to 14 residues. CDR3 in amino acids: CSASGAANTGELFF. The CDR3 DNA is TGCAGTGCTTCCGGGGCCGCGAACACCGGGGAGCTGTTTTTT.

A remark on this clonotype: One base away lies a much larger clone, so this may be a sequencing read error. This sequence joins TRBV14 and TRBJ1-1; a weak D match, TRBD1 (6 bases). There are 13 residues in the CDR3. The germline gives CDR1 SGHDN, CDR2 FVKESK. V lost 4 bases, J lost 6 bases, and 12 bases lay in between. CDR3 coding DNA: TGTGCCAGCAGCCGATGGGGACACGCTGAAGCTTTCTTT. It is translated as CASSRWGHAEAFF.

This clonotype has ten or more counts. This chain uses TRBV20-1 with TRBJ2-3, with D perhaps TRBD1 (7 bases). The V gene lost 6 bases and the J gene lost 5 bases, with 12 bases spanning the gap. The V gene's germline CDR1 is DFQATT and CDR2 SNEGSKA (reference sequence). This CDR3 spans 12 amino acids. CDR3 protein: CSARQGGDTQYF. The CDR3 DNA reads TGCAGTGCCAGACAGGGAGGAGATACGCAGTATTTT.